Listed here are 5 T cell receptor beta chains from one sample, sequenced in a study of blood T cell repertoires in COVID-19. Here immunoSEQ multiplex PCR was the method, and the copy in TCRdb shows in-frame clones only, minus some. The sample carries roughly 240,000 clones, approximately 90% recorded once. The sequencing sample was made of PBMCs or T cells enriched from blood (not recorded which). The receptor source for this set is a woman aged 40 to 50 with acute COVID-19.

This chain links TRBV5-1 with TRBJ2-2, with TRBD1 as a possible D gene (6 bases). This CDR3 contains 14 residues. Germline values: CDR1 SGHRS, CDR2 YFSETQ. Trimming removed 2 bases from V and 2 bases from J, with 7 bases in between. CDR3 bases: TGCGCCAGCAGCTTAGGGGGTAACACCGGGGAGCTGTTTTTT. It encodes CASSLGGNTGELFF.

The rearrangement joins TRBV21-1 to TRBJ1-1; the DNA was not compared with TRBD1, the D call given in the table. TRBV21-1 is a pseudogene segment. The CDR3 extends over 18 amino acids. CDR3 amino acids: CASSKDSSDRILNTEAFF. The CDR3 DNA follows: TGTGCCAGCAGCAAAGACTCCTCTGACAGGATATTGAACACTGAAGCTTTCTTT.

The chain carries TRBV2 and TRBJ2-7; TRBD2 matches at 8 bases. Unmatched junction bases numbered 10, after V lost 3 bases and J lost 0 bases. CDR3 size: 17 residues. Germline values: CDR1 SNHLY, CDR2 FYNNEI. The CDR3 DNA follows: TGTGCCAGCAGTGATACGGCGGGGGGCCTGAGCTCCTACGAGCAGTACTTC. Translation: CASSDTAGGLSSYEQYF.

The V gene is TRBV29-1, the J gene TRBJ1-3; D is ambiguous. The CDR3 spans 12 residues. Trimming removed 4 bases from V and 4 bases from J, with 8 bases in between. Germline V gene lookup returns CDR1 SQVTM and CDR2 ANQGSEA. CDR3: CSVVQAGNTIYF. The DNA of the CDR3 is TGCAGCGTTGTGCAGGCAGGAAACACCATATATTTT.

The CDR3, as DNA: TGTGCCAGCAGCTTCGGACAGGGGGTCACAGATACGCAGTATTTT. This codes for CASSFGQGVTDTQYF. This sequence joins TRBV11-3 and TRBJ2-3; the match to TRBD1 covers 10 bases. This CDR3 is built from 15 residues. The V segment lost 3 bases and the J segment 2 bases; nucleotides outside the gene matches: 2. Germline V lookup: CDR1 SGHNT, CDR2 YENEEA.